This TCR beta chain stems from a study of blood T cell repertoires in COVID-19. TCRdb's copy holds only in-frame clones and misses some; the assay was immunoSEQ multiplex PCR. Of 180,000 or so clones in the sample, roughly 87% are singletons; the top ten hold roughly 11%. Symptom resolution, clearance, or two negative PCRs marked the recovered donors of Cohort 3. Germline assignment: CDR1 SGHAT and CDR2 FQNNGV. Trimming shortened V by 0 bases and J by 4 bases, and 12 bases separated the two germline ends. The CDR3 totals 15 residues. Sequencing used PBMCs or T cells enriched from blood (not recorded which). The chain employs TRBV11-2 and TRBJ1-2; no definite D call. The clonotype comes from a man in his fifties or sixties who had recovered from COVID-19. CDR3 coding DNA: TGTGCCAGCAGCTTAGATACTATGAAGCTCTATGGCTACACCTTC. Residues: CASSLDTMKLYGYTF.